This T cell receptor beta chain was identified during a study of tumor and adjacent non-tumor tissue in lung cancer. Broader study findings: TCR diversity was significantly greater in tumor than normal lung tissue. Higher tumor TCR diversity was associated with shorter survival.

No cell sorting was done before RNA was extracted from the tissue. This clonotype turned up a few times. What it recognizes is unknown. Since a much larger clone is just one base distant, this may be a read error. TCRbeta libraries were built with three rounds of nested PCR, modified from ARM-PCR. One entry per CDR3 protein results from TCRdb running MiXCR on the multiplex PCR reads. The table shows roughly 200,000 distinct CDR3 sequences, with about 76% occurring only once. The V and J ends lost 7 bases and 4 bases respectively, with 10 bases between them. The CDR3 is 12 residues long. Per germline, CDR1 DFQATT and CDR2 SNEGSKA (reference sequence).

The chain recombines TRBV20-1 with TRBJ1-4, with D hard to call. The receptor's source is a man aged 55 to 70 with non-small cell lung cancer. The sequencing sample was made of lung tumor tissue. The CDR3 loop is CSVPGRNEKLFF. In DNA form, the CDR3 reads TGCAGTGTTCCGGGCCGTAATGAAAAACTGTTTTTT.